The clone carrying this T cell receptor beta chain was seen a handful of times. This sample was taken from a study of response to subunit inactivated influenza vaccine. Germline CDR1 and CDR2: PRHDT and FYEKMQ (reference sequence). This CDR3 spans 15 amino acids. V was clipped by 0 bases and J by 3 bases, with 9 bases between them. TCRdb reanalysed the RT-PCR reads using MiXCR and keeps one entry per CDR3 protein. The repertoire has 150,000 to 200,000 distinct CDR3 sequences, approximately 12% of them found once; the top ten carry over 25%. These data were also filed under a second study, of T cells expressing NK-cell markers. That source adds: It was by 5'RACE template switching with UMIs that TCR beta cDNA was made. Roughly six of the donors carried dominant NKG2C+ clonotypes that took up roughly 1.0-8% of their CD8+ T cells. These clonotypes, the leaders elsewhere, also led the CD3+CD56-NKG2C+ fraction in a few donors.

The chain combines TRBV13 with TRBJ1-5; no clear D gene. Sequencing was performed on CD8+ T cells sorted from PBMCs, taken less than 13 days after vaccination. The sequence derives from a man aged 50-59 years who received an inactivated influenza vaccine. The CDR3 sequence: CASSLGRRNNQPQHF. The DNA of the CDR3 is TGTGCCAGCAGCTTAGGCCGTCGGAACAATCAGCCCCAGCATTTT.